Below, 11 T cell receptor beta chains from the same sample are listed, as sequenced in a study of T cell clones after liver transplantation. TCRdb keeps only in-frame clones here, not all; method: immunoSEQ multiplex PCR. The top ten hold approximately 0.99% of the sample, which has roughly 100,000 clones, 80% to 85% seen once. Here the sequenced sample was CD4+ T cells from blood, taken before liver transplant. Receptor source: a human donor who received a liver transplant.

This chain links TRBV9 with TRBJ1-6; D gene ambiguous. The germline gives CDR1 SGDLS, CDR2 YYNGEE. This CDR3 is 14 amino acids long. The V end lost 0 bases, the J end lost 8 bases, and 9 bases lay between the germline ends. The CDR3: CASSVVGSDSPLHF. In DNA form, the CDR3 reads TGTGCCAGCAGCGTAGTAGGGTCTGATTCACCCCTCCACTTT. The whole variable domain, remainder taken from reference TRBV9 and TRBJ1-6, is DSGVTQTPKHLITATGQRVTLRCSPRSGDLSVYWYQQSLDQGLQFLIQYYNGEERAKGNILERFSAQQFPDLHSELNLSSLELGDSALYFCASSVVGSDSPLHFGNGTRLTVT.

The chain carries TRBV4-3 and TRBJ1-4; a possible D gene is TRBD1 (6 bases). Germline V gene lookup returns CDR1 LGHNA and CDR2 YSLEER. Trimming removed 1 base from V and 8 bases from J, with 14 bases in between. CDR3 length: 15 amino acids. The CDR3 DNA follows: TGCGCCAGCAGCCAAGCCGCAGGGGTAGGGGAAAAACTGTTTTTT. Translation: CASSQAAGVGEKLFF.

The chain uses TRBV5-1 and TRBJ2-2; D is possibly TRBD2 (5 bases). Trimming took 5 bases from V and 3 from J, leaving 14 bases between them. Germline CDR1 SGHRS, CDR2 YFSETQ. The CDR3 runs 15 residues. The CDR3 loop is CASREAVTHTGELFF. CDR3 in DNA: TGCGCCAGCAGAGAAGCGGTGACGCACACCGGGGAGCTGTTTTTT.

The chain recombines TRBV9 with TRBJ2-2; D unclear. The CDR3 runs to 14 residues. V was pared by 0 bases and J by 3 bases, with 6 bases between. The germline gives CDR1 SGDLS, CDR2 YYNGEE. The CDR3 loop is CASSVAWDTGELFF. Written as DNA, the CDR3 is TGTGCCAGCAGCGTAGCTTGGGACACCGGGGAGCTGTTTTTT.

The chain carries TRBV2 and TRBJ2-1, with 8 bases matching TRBD1. The germline V gene has CDR1 SNHLY and CDR2 FYNNEI. Unmatched junction bases numbered 8, after V lost 8 bases and J lost 5 bases. This CDR3 comprises 14 residues. The CDR3 here is CASSLNRGDNEQFF. The CDR3 bases are TGTGCCAGCTCGCTTAACAGGGGGGACAATGAGCAGTTCTTC.

V and J are TRBV9 and TRBJ2-7; D is uncertain. Germline CDR1 is SGDLS and CDR2 is YYNGEE. The ends were cut back, 4 bases at V and 1 base at J, with 15 bases in the middle. The CDR3 totals 15 residues. The CDR3 is CASSPTRLVSYEQYF. In DNA form, the CDR3 reads TGTGCCAGCAGCCCAACCAGACTGGTATCCTACGAGCAGTACTTC.

A single count supports this clone. This sequence joins TRBV18 and TRBJ1-6; a weak D match, TRBD1 (6 bases). The CDR3 totals 15 residues. Germline V gene lookup returns CDR1 KGHSH and CDR2 LQKENI. Deletions cut 3 bases from V and 6 bases from J, with 12 bases between. The CDR3 protein is CASSPTGRTNSPLHF. CDR3 nucleotide sequence: TGTGCCAGCTCACCCACAGGGAGAACTAATTCACCCCTCCACTTT.

The chain carries TRBV10-1 and TRBJ2-2, with 9 bases that match TRBD2. Germline values: CDR1 WNHNN, CDR2 SYGVQD (reference sequence). The CDR3 covers 16 residues. V lost 4 bases to trimming and J lost 6 bases; unmatched junction nucleotides: 9. For the CDR3, the DNA is TGCGCCAGCAGTGGATTCGGCGGGAGGGCCTCCGGGGAGCTGTTTTTT. This encodes CASSGFGGRASGELFF.

V gene TRBV9 combines with J gene TRBJ1-5; possibly TRBD1 for D (5 bases). V shed 8 bases and J shed 7 bases, with 13 bases lying between them. CDR3 length: 12 residues. Germline CDR1 and CDR2: SGDLS and YYNGEE. DNA of the CDR3: TGTGCCAGTTTACAAACAGGCCAGCCCCAGCATTTT. This translates into CASLQTGQPQHF.

The V and J genes are TRBV12-5 and TRBJ1-5, with 8 bases identical to TRBD1. The length of the CDR3 is 14 residues. CDR1 and CDR2 from the germline V gene are LGHNT and FRNRAP. Losses at the gene ends were 7 bases for V and 3 bases for J; bases not matched to a gene: 5. The CDR3 sequence is CASARTGFNQPQHF. The CDR3 DNA sequence: TGTGCTAGTGCCCGGACAGGGTTCAATCAGCCCCAGCATTTT.

The J gene is TRBJ1-4, the V gene TRBV18; D ambiguous. Germline CDR1 reads KGHSH; CDR2 reads LQKENI. The CDR3 has 14 amino acids. V was pared by 6 bases and J by 6 bases, with 14 bases between. CDR3 amino acids: CASSSTGADEKLFF. The CDR3 DNA is TGTGCCAGCTCCTCAACCGGCGCGGATGAAAAACTGTTTTTT. Full variable domain (outside the CDR3, taken from reference TRBV18 and TRBJ1-4): NAGVMQNPRHLVRRRGQEARLRCSPMKGHSHVYWYRQLPEEGLKFMVYLQKENIIDESGMPKERFSAEFPKEGPSILRIQQVVRGDSAAYFCASSSTGADEKLFFGSGTQLSVL.